Listed below are T cell receptor beta chains from one sample, sequenced in a study of T cell changes during pregnancy in multiple sclerosis. Using immunoSEQ multiplex PCR, the repertoire was profiled, and TCRdb retains in-frame clones only, with some absent. The sample includes some 70,000 clones, 85% to 90% seen only once; the top ten take over 7.5%. The material was peripheral blood, obtained after pregnancy. The origin of the receptors is a female donor in good health, enrolled as a control in a pregnancy study. Both conserved end residues are part of each CDR3. Fields, in order: J gene, V gene, D gene, clone size, CDR3 DNA, CDR3 protein. D genes are given only for firm matches. Where a row states a size, it is once, few, many or the class of an expanded clone; other rows omit it.

j_call: TRBJ1-2; v_call: TRBV30; d_call: TRBD1; clone_size: .; cdr3_nt: TGTGCCTGGAGTGTACTGGGACAGAAAGCAAACTATGGCTACACCTTC; cdr3_aa: CAWSVLGQKANYGYTF
j_call: TRBJ2-3; v_call: TRBV11-3; d_call: .; clone_size: .; cdr3_nt: TGTGCCAGCAGCTCGTTAGGTCGTTGGCGGGGCAGCACAGATACGCAGTATTTT; cdr3_aa: CASSSLGRWRGSTDTQYF
j_call: TRBJ2-7; v_call: TRBV5-1; d_call: .; clone_size: .; cdr3_nt: TGCGCCAGCAGCTCCACTGCGTCGGACATCAGCTCCTACGAGCAGTACTTC; cdr3_aa: CASSSTASDISSYEQYF
j_call: TRBJ2-3; v_call: TRBV29-1; d_call: TRBD2; clone_size: .; cdr3_nt: TGCAGCGCCCTAGCGGGTAGCACAGATACGCAGTATTTT; cdr3_aa: CSALAGSTDTQYF
j_call: TRBJ2-7; v_call: TRBV7-2; d_call: .; clone_size: .; cdr3_nt: TGTTCGATCCGGCGGGGGCCCTACGAGCAGTACTTC; cdr3_aa: CSIRRGPYEQYF
j_call: TRBJ1-3; v_call: TRBV15; d_call: .; clone_size: .; cdr3_nt: TGTGCCACCAGGGGAGGGCTGGGAAACACCATATATTTT; cdr3_aa: CATRGGLGNTIYF
j_call: TRBJ1-1; v_call: TRBV7-2; d_call: .; clone_size: .; cdr3_nt: TGTGCCAGCAGCTTAGACGGCAGGGCGAACACTGAAGCTTTCTTT; cdr3_aa: CASSLDGRANTEAFF
j_call: TRBJ1-1; v_call: TRBV6-1; d_call: .; clone_size: .; cdr3_nt: TGTGCCAGCAGTGAACGGGGTCCGAACACTGAAGCTTTCTTT; cdr3_aa: CASSERGPNTEAFF
j_call: TRBJ1-5; v_call: TRBV7-9; d_call: .; clone_size: .; cdr3_nt: TGTGCCAGCAGCCCCCGAGGGCCTGGGGATCAGCCCCAGCATTTT; cdr3_aa: CASSPRGPGDQPQHF
j_call: TRBJ1-3; v_call: TRBV19; d_call: .; clone_size: few; cdr3_nt: TGTGCCAGTACTCGGGCCGGAGGGGGAAACACCATATATTTT; cdr3_aa: CASTRAGGGNTIYF
j_call: TRBJ1-2; v_call: TRBV30; d_call: .; clone_size: .; cdr3_nt: TGTGCCTGGAGTGGAGGCAGTTGGCCTTATGGCTACACCTTC; cdr3_aa: CAWSGGSWPYGYTF
j_call: TRBJ1-1; v_call: TRBV5-1; d_call: .; clone_size: .; cdr3_nt: TGCGCCAGCAGCCCTCAGACAGGACCGAACACTGAAGCTTTCTTT; cdr3_aa: CASSPQTGPNTEAFF
j_call: TRBJ2-7; v_call: TRBV4-3; d_call: .; clone_size: .; cdr3_nt: TGCGCCAGCAGCCAATATACCGGGAGCGAGCAGTACTTC; cdr3_aa: CASSQYTGSEQYF
j_call: TRBJ1-2; v_call: TRBV13; d_call: .; clone_size: .; cdr3_nt: TGTGCCAGCAGCTTTTCGTTCTATGGCTACACCTTC; cdr3_aa: CASSFSFYGYTF
j_call: TRBJ2-5; v_call: TRBV30; d_call: .; clone_size: .; cdr3_nt: TGTGCCTGGGGAGGAGTTGGCGGATTACAAGAGACCCAGTACTTC; cdr3_aa: CAWGGVGGLQETQYF
j_call: TRBJ1-5; v_call: TRBV29-1; d_call: TRBD1; clone_size: .; cdr3_nt: TGCAGCGTTGATACAGGGGCTGGTCAGCCCCAGCATTTT; cdr3_aa: CSVDTGAGQPQHF
j_call: TRBJ2-7; v_call: TRBV5-1; d_call: .; clone_size: once; cdr3_nt: TGCGCCAGCAGCGCCGGGTTCTCCTACGAGCAGTACTTC; cdr3_aa: CASSAGFSYEQYF
j_call: TRBJ1-1; v_call: TRBV6-1; d_call: .; clone_size: once; cdr3_nt: TGTGCCAGCAGCCTTCAGGGGCGGAACACTGAAGCTTTCTTT; cdr3_aa: CASSLQGRNTEAFF
j_call: TRBJ1-5; v_call: TRBV30; d_call: .; clone_size: .; cdr3_nt: TGTGCCTGGAGTGCTGGACAGAGCAATCAGCCCCAGCATTTT; cdr3_aa: CAWSAGQSNQPQHF
j_call: TRBJ1-2; v_call: TRBV18; d_call: .; clone_size: .; cdr3_nt: TGTGCCAGCTCACCGCCGGTACAGGGAGGGGACTATGGCTACACCTTC; cdr3_aa: CASSPPVQGGDYGYTF
j_call: TRBJ2-1; v_call: TRBV25-1; d_call: .; clone_size: .; cdr3_nt: TGTGCCAGCAGTGAAGATCTGACACCCTCCTACAATGAGCAGTTCTTC; cdr3_aa: CASSEDLTPSYNEQFF
j_call: TRBJ2-5; v_call: TRBV7-2; d_call: .; clone_size: .; cdr3_nt: TGTGCCAGCAGCTCCTACTCCGAGACCCAGTACTTC; cdr3_aa: CASSSYSETQYF
j_call: TRBJ1-2; v_call: TRBV30; d_call: TRBD1; clone_size: .; cdr3_nt: TGTGCCTGGGACCCCTTAGAACAGGGGCTAAATAACTATGGCTACACCTTC; cdr3_aa: CAWDPLEQGLNNYGYTF
j_call: TRBJ1-5; v_call: TRBV27; d_call: TRBD1; clone_size: .; cdr3_nt: TGTGCCAGCAGTTTAGCAAGGGGGCATCAGCCCCAGCATTTT; cdr3_aa: CASSLARGHQPQHF
j_call: TRBJ2-5; v_call: TRBV4-1; d_call: .; clone_size: .; cdr3_nt: TGCGCCAGCAGCCTAGGGGTAGGAGAGACCCAGTACTTC; cdr3_aa: CASSLGVGETQYF
j_call: TRBJ2-2; v_call: TRBV5-6; d_call: TRBD1; clone_size: few; cdr3_nt: TGTGCCAGCAGCAGGACAGGGACGACCGGGGAGCTGTTTTTT; cdr3_aa: CASSRTGTTGELFF
j_call: TRBJ2-1; v_call: TRBV5-4; d_call: TRBD1; clone_size: .; cdr3_nt: TGTGCCAGCAGCTCCGGACAGGTCGTGTACAATGAGCAGTTCTTC; cdr3_aa: CASSSGQVVYNEQFF
j_call: TRBJ2-7; v_call: TRBV5-1; d_call: .; clone_size: .; cdr3_nt: TGCGCCAGCAGCCGAGATTTCGGGACAAATTCGGTCGAGCAGTACTTC; cdr3_aa: CASSRDFGTNSVEQYF
j_call: TRBJ2-5; v_call: TRBV5-1; d_call: TRBD2; clone_size: .; cdr3_nt: TGCGCCAGCAGCTTGGGACGGACTAGCTTGGGGGAGACCCAGTACTTC; cdr3_aa: CASSLGRTSLGETQYF
j_call: TRBJ1-2; v_call: TRBV10-3; d_call: .; clone_size: few; cdr3_nt: TGTGCCATCAGTGAACTCCGCCAGGCCGGTACCTTC; cdr3_aa: CAISELRQAGTF
j_call: TRBJ2-3; v_call: TRBV6-1; d_call: .; clone_size: .; cdr3_nt: TGTGCCAGCAGTAGGGGCTTGCGCACGCAGTATTTT; cdr3_aa: CASSRGLRTQYF
j_call: TRBJ2-3; v_call: TRBV7-9; d_call: TRBD1; clone_size: .; cdr3_nt: TGTGCCAGCAGCGACGACAGGGGCTACACAGATACGCAGTATTTT; cdr3_aa: CASSDDRGYTDTQYF
j_call: TRBJ2-7; v_call: TRBV7-9; d_call: TRBD2; clone_size: .; cdr3_nt: TGTGCCAGCAGCTTAGCGGGACTAGCGGGAGGGCCATATGCCGAGCAGTACTTC; cdr3_aa: CASSLAGLAGGPYAEQYF
j_call: TRBJ2-7; v_call: TRBV6-6; d_call: TRBD1; clone_size: .; cdr3_nt: TGTGCCAGCAGTCCCAGGGACAGCCCCTACGAGCAGTACTTC; cdr3_aa: CASSPRDSPYEQYF
j_call: TRBJ2-1; v_call: TRBV4-1; d_call: .; clone_size: .; cdr3_nt: TGCGCCAGCAGCCAAGACGCTACCATTTCCTACAATGAGCAGTTCTTC; cdr3_aa: CASSQDATISYNEQFF
j_call: TRBJ1-1; v_call: TRBV5-4; d_call: .; clone_size: few; cdr3_nt: TGTGCCAGCAGTCCCGGGACACTTAACACTGAAGCTTTCTTT; cdr3_aa: CASSPGTLNTEAFF
j_call: TRBJ2-2; v_call: TRBV7-7; d_call: .; clone_size: .; cdr3_nt: TGTGCTAGCAGCTTTGGCGGGGAGGCCGGGGAGCTGTTTTTT; cdr3_aa: CASSFGGEAGELFF
j_call: TRBJ2-3; v_call: TRBV18; d_call: .; clone_size: .; cdr3_nt: TGTGCCAGCTCACCGATTCAGGGGGGAATCACAGATACGCAGTATTTT; cdr3_aa: CASSPIQGGITDTQYF
j_call: TRBJ2-1; v_call: TRBV5-1; d_call: TRBD1; clone_size: .; cdr3_nt: TGCGCCAGCAGCTTGGGACAGGGAAATGAGCAGTTCTTC; cdr3_aa: CASSLGQGNEQFF
j_call: TRBJ1-3; v_call: TRBV5-1; d_call: .; clone_size: .; cdr3_nt: TGCGCCAGCAGCGCCGACTGGTCTCTGGGAAACACCATATATTTT; cdr3_aa: CASSADWSLGNTIYF
j_call: TRBJ2-1; v_call: TRBV16; d_call: .; clone_size: .; cdr3_nt: TGTGCCAGCAGCCCGGTAAGGAGCGGTGAGCAGTTCTTC; cdr3_aa: CASSPVRSGEQFF
j_call: TRBJ2-3; v_call: TRBV14; d_call: .; clone_size: .; cdr3_nt: TGTGCCAGCAGCCTAAGGACACTCCTAGATACGCAGTATTTT; cdr3_aa: CASSLRTLLDTQYF
j_call: TRBJ1-1; v_call: TRBV6-5; d_call: .; clone_size: .; cdr3_nt: TGTGCCAGCAGTTACTCCGCAGGCTCGAGCACTGAAGCTTTCTTT; cdr3_aa: CASSYSAGSSTEAFF
j_call: TRBJ1-5; v_call: TRBV11-1; d_call: TRBD1; clone_size: .; cdr3_nt: TGTGCCAGCAGCTTGGACAGGGATCAGCCCCAGCATTTT; cdr3_aa: CASSLDRDQPQHF
j_call: TRBJ1-5; v_call: TRBV10-3; d_call: .; clone_size: .; cdr3_nt: TGTGCCATCAGCGAGGGAAAGGCGGGGGTAGGCAATCAGCCCCAGCATTTT; cdr3_aa: CAISEGKAGVGNQPQHF
j_call: TRBJ2-1; v_call: TRBV7-8; d_call: .; clone_size: .; cdr3_nt: TGTGCCAGCAGCTTGTTTTCAGATGAGCAGTTCTTC; cdr3_aa: CASSLFSDEQFF
j_call: TRBJ2-5; v_call: TRBV5-1; d_call: TRBD1; clone_size: .; cdr3_nt: TGCGCCAGCAGCCCGATTCCGGGACAGGGAGCAGAGACCCAGTACTTC; cdr3_aa: CASSPIPGQGAETQYF
j_call: TRBJ2-5; v_call: TRBV5-6; d_call: TRBD2; clone_size: .; cdr3_nt: TGTGCCAGCAGCGACTCGGGACTAGCGGACCAAGAGACCCAGTACTTC; cdr3_aa: CASSDSGLADQETQYF
j_call: TRBJ2-5; v_call: TRBV11-2; d_call: TRBD1; clone_size: .; cdr3_nt: TGTGCCAGCAGCTCCGGACAGGGGGCAGGAGAGACCCAGTACTTC; cdr3_aa: CASSSGQGAGETQYF
j_call: TRBJ2-5; v_call: TRBV5-6; d_call: TRBD2; clone_size: .; cdr3_nt: TGTGCCAGCAGCCCCGGGACTAGAAGGCGGGGGGGGGAGACCCAGTACTTC; cdr3_aa: CASSPGTRRRGGETQYF
j_call: TRBJ2-7; v_call: TRBV18; d_call: .; clone_size: .; cdr3_nt: TGTGCCAGCTCATACGTAGGGGGGGGCTACTCCTACGAGCAGTACTTC; cdr3_aa: CASSYVGGGYSYEQYF
j_call: TRBJ2-3; v_call: TRBV27; d_call: TRBD1; clone_size: .; cdr3_nt: TGTGCCAGCAGTCCCAGACAGGGGACAGATACGCAGTATTTT; cdr3_aa: CASSPRQGTDTQYF